This T cell receptor (beta chain) was found in a study of blood T cell repertoires in COVID-19. Produced via immunoSEQ multiplex PCR; TCRdb's table is partial and in-frame only. The sample carries 290,000 or so clones, about nine tenths recorded once. This clone was recorded once. Germline values: CDR1 KGHSH, CDR2 LQKENI. With 1 base removed from V and 3 bases from J, the gap between germline ends came to 12 bases. The CDR3 contains 15 residues. The V call is TRBV18, the J call TRBJ1-2, with D maybe TRBD1 (5 bases). This TCR was sampled from a man aged 18-30 years with active or convalescent COVID-19. The sequencing sample was made of peripheral blood. The CDR3 is CASSPRQQADYGYTF. CDR3 nucleotide sequence: TGTGCCAGCTCACCACGTCAACAGGCGGACTATGGCTACACCTTC. Supplemented by reference TRBV18 and TRBJ1-2, the full variable domain reads NAGVMQNPRHLVRRRGQEARLRCSPMKGHSHVYWYRQLPEEGLKFMVYLQKENIIDESGMPKERFSAEFPKEGPSILRIQQVVRGDSAAYFCASSPRQQADYGYTFGSGTRLTVV.